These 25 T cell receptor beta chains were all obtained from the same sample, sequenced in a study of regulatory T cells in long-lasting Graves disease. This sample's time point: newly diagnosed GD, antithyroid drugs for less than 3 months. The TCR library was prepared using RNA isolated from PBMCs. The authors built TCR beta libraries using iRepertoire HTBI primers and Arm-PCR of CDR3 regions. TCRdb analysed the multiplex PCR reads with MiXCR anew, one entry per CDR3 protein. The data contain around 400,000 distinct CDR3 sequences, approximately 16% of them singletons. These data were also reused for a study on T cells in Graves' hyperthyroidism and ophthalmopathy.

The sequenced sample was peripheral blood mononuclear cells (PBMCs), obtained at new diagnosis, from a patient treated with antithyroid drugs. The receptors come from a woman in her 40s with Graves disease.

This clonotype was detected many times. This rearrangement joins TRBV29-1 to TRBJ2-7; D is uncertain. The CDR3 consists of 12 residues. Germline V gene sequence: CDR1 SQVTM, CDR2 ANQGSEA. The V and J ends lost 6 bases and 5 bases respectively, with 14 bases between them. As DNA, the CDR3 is TGCAGCGTATTCGACACAGCCCACGAGCAGTACTTC. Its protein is CSVFDTAHEQYF.

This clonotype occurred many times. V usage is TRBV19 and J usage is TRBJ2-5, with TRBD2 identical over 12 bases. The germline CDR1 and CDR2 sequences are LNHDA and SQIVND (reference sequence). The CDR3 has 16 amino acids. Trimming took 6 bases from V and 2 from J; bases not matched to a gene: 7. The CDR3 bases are TGTGCCAGTAGCCATAGGACTAGCGGGATACAAGAGACCCAGTACTTC. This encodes CASSHRTSGIQETQYF.

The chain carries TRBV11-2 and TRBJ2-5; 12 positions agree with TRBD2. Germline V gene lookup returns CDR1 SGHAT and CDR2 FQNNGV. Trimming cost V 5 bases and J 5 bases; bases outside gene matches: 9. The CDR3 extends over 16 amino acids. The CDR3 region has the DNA TGTGCCAGCAGCGCCCAAACTAGCGGGAGGTGGGAGACCCAGTACTTC. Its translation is CASSAQTSGRWETQYF.

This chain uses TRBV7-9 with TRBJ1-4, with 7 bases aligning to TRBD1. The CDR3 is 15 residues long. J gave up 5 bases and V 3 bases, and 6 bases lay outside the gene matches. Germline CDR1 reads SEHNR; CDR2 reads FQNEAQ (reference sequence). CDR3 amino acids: CASSFPGTVNEKLFF. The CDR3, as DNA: TGTGCCAGCAGCTTCCCCGGGACAGTGAATGAAAAACTGTTTTTT.

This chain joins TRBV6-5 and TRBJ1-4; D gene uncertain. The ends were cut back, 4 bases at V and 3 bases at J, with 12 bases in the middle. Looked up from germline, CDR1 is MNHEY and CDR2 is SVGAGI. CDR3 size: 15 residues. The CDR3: CASSSLGPPNEKLFF. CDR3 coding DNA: TGTGCCAGCAGTTCTCTAGGTCCGCCTAATGAAAAACTGTTTTTT.

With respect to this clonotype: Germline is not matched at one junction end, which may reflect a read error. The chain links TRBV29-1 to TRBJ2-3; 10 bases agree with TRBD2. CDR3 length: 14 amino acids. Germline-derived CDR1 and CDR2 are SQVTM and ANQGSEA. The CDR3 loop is CSVRTSGITGTQYF. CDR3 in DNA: TGCAGCGTTCGGACTAGCGGAATCACAGGTACGCAGTATTTT.

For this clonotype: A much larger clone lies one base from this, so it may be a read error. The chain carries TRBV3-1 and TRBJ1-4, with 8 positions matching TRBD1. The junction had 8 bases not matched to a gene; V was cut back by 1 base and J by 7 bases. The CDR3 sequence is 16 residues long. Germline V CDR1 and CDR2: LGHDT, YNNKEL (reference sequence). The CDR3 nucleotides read TGTGCCAGCAGCCAAGGCATCGGACAGGGCGGTGAAAAACTGTTTTTT. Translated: CASSQGIGQGGEKLFF.

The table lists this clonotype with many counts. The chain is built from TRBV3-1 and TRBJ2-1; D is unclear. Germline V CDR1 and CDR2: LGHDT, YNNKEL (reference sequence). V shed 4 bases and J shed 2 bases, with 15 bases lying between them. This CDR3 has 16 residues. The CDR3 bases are TGTGCCAGCAGCCCGAGGATAGCAGATACCTACAATGAGCAGTTCTTC. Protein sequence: CASSPRIADTYNEQFF.

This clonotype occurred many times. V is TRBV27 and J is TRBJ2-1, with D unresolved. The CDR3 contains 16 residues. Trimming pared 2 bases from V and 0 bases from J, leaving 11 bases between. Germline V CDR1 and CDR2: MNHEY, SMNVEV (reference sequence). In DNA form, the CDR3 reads TGTGCCAGCAGTTTACTCGCATCGAGCTCCTACAATGAGCAGTTCTTC. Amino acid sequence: CASSLLASSSYNEQFF.

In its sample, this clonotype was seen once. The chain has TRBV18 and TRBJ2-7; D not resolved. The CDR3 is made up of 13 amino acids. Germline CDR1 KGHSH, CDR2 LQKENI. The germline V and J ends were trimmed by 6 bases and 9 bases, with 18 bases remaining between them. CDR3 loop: CASSLSRDNGQYF. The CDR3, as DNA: TGTGCCAGCTCCTTATCACGAGATAACGGGCAGTACTTC.

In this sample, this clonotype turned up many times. The CDR3 sequence is CASSFQGPYEQYF. CDR3 nucleotides: TGTGCCAGCAGTTTTCAGGGACCCTACGAGCAGTACTTC. This chain links TRBV27 with TRBJ2-7; D tentatively reads TRBD1 or TRBD2 (5 bases each). The ends were cut back, 3 bases at V and 2 bases at J, with 8 bases in the middle. The length of the CDR3 is 13 residues. In germline, CDR1 is MNHEY, CDR2 SMNVEV (reference sequence).

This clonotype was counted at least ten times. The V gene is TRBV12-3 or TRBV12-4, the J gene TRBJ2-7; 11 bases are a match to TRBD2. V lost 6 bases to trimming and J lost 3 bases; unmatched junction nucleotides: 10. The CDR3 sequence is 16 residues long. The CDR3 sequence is CASRRASGRTHYEQYF. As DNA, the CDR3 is TGTGCCAGCAGGCGGGCTAGCGGGAGGACCCACTACGAGCAGTACTTC.

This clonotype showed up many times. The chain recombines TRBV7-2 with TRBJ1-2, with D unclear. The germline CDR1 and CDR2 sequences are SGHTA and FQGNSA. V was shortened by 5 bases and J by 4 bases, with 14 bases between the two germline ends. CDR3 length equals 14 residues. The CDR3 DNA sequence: TGTGCCAGCAGCCCAAACACGGACCCCTATGGCTACACCTTC. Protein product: CASSPNTDPYGYTF.

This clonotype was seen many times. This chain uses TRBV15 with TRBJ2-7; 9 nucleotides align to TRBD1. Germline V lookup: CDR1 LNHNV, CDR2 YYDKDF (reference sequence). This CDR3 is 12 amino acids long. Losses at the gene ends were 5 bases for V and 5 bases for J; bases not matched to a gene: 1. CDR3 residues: CATSGTGNEQYF. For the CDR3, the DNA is TGTGCCACCAGCGGGACAGGGAACGAGCAGTACTTC. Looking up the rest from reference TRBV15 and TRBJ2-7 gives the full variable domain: DAMVIQNPRYQVTQFGKPVTLSCSQTLNHNVMYWYQQKSSQAPKLLFHYYDKDFNNEADTPDNFQSRRPNTSFCFLDIRSPGLGDTAMYLCATSGTGNEQYFGPGTRLTVT.

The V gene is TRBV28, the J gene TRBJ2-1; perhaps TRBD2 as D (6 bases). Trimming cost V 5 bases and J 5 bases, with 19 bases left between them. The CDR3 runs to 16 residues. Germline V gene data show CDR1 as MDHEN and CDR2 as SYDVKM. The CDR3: CASSPVWEDHHNEQFF. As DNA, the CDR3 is TGTGCCAGCAGTCCGGTATGGGAGGACCACCACAATGAGCAGTTCTTC.

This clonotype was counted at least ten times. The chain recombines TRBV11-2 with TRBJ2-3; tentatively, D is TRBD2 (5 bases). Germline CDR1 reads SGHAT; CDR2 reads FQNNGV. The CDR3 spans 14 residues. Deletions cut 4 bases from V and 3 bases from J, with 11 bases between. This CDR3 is CASSSTSGTDTQYF. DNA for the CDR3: TGTGCCAGCAGCTCTACTAGTGGAACAGATACGCAGTATTTT. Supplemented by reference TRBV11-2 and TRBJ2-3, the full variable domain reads EAGVAQSPRYKIIEKRQSVAFWCNPISGHATLYWYQQILGQGPKLLIQFQNNGVVDDSQLPKDRFSAERLKGVDSTLKIQPAKLEDSAVYLCASSSTSGTDTQYFGPGTRLTVL.

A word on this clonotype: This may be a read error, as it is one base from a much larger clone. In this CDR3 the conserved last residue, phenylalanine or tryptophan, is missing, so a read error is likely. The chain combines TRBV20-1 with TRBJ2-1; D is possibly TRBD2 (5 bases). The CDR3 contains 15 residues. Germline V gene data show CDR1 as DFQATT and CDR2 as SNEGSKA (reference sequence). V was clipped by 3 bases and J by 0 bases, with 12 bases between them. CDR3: CSASGGPSSYNEQFS. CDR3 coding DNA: TGCAGTGCTAGTGGCGGGCCAAGCTCCTACAATGAGCAGTTCTCC.

The CDR3 region is CATSGTGGRNTEAFF. Written as DNA, the CDR3 is TGTGCCACCAGTGGAACAGGGGGACGGAACACTGAAGCTTTCTTT. The gene calls are TRBV24-1 and TRBJ1-1; 8 bases map to TRBD1. Germline CDR1 KGHDR, CDR2 SFDVKD. The V gene end was trimmed by 5 bases and the J gene end by 1 base; junction bases not matched to a gene: 5. This CDR3 is built from 15 residues.

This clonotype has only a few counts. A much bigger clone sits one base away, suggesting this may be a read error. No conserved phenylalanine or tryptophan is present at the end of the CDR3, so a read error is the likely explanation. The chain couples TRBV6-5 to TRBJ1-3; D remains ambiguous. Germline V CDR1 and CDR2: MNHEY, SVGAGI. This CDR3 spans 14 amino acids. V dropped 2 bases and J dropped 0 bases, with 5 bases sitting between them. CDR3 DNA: TGTGCCAGCAGTTACAGTGCCTCTGGAAACACCATATATTCT. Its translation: CASSYSASGNTIYS.

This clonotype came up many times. The CDR3 loop reads CASMTSGIGTYEQYF. The CDR3 bases are TGTGCCAGCATGACTAGCGGGATCGGAACCTACGAGCAGTACTTC. The chain joins TRBV28 to TRBJ2-7; 11 positions match TRBD2. Germline lookup yields CDR1 MDHEN and CDR2 SYDVKM. The trim removed 7 bases at V and 2 bases at J, leaving 7 bases unmatched. This CDR3 is 15 amino acids long.

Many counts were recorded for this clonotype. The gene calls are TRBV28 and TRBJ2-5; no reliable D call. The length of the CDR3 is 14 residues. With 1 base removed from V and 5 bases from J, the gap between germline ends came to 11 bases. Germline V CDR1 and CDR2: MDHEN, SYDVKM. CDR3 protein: CASSLSSSPETQYF. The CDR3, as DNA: TGTGCCAGCAGTTTATCTTCTAGTCCCGAGACCCAGTACTTC. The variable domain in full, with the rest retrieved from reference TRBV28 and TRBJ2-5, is DVKVTQSSRYLVKRTGEKVFLECVQDMDHENMFWYRQDPGLGLRLIYFSYDVKMKEKGDIPEGYSVSREKKERFSLILESASTNQTSMYLCASSLSSSPETQYFGPGTRLLVL.

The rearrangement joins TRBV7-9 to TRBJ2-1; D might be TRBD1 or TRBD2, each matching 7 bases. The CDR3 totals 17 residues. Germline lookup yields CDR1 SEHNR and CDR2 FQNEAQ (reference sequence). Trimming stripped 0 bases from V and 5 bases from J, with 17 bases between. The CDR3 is CASSLARGGFGDNEQFF. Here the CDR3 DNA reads TGTGCCAGCAGCTTAGCCAGGGGGGGGTTTGGGGACAATGAGCAGTTCTTC.

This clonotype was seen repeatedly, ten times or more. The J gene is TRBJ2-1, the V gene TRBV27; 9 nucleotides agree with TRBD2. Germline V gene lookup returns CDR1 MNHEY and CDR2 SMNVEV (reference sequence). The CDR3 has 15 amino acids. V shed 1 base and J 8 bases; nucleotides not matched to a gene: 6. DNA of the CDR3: TGTGCCAGCAGTTTATACCTAGCGGGGCGCGATGAGCAGTTCTTC. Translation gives CASSLYLAGRDEQFF.

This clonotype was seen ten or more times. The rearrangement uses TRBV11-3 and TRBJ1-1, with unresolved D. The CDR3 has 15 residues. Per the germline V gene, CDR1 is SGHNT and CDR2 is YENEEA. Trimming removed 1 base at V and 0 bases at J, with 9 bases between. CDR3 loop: CASSLGDRMNTEAFF. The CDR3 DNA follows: TGTGCCAGCAGCTTAGGTGACCGCATGAACACTGAAGCTTTCTTT. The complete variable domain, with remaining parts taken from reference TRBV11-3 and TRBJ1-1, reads EAGVVQSPRYKIIEKKQPVAFWCNPISGHNTLYWYLQNLGQGPELLIRYENEEAVDDSQLPKDRFSAERLKGVDSTLKIQPAELGDSAVYLCASSLGDRMNTEAFFGQGTRLTVV.

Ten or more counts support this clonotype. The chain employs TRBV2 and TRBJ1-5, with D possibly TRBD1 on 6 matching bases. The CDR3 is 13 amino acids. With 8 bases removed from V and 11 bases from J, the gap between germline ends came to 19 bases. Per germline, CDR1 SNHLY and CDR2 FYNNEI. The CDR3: CASGGQGQSAQHF. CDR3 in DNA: TGTGCCAGCGGCGGGCAGGGGCAATCAGCCCAGCATTTT.